This TCR beta chain was profiled in a study of radiation and T cells in renal cell carcinoma. The time point was: baseline pretreatment blood. Specified treatment: 15 Gy SBRT to primary tumor, nephrectomy 4 weeks later. On this clone: Other DNA sequences from this sample encode an identical CDR3 as well.

This CDR3 has 15 residues. V was clipped by 5 bases and J by 2 bases; unmatched bases: 4. In germline, CDR1 is MDHEN, CDR2 SYDVKM. The assay was immunoSEQ multiplex PCR, and TCRdb's table has in-frame clones only and misses some. The sample carries 94,000 or so clones, 82% recorded once. The V and J genes are TRBV28 and TRBJ2-3; 10 bases agree with TRBD2. The sequence was collected from a man aged 55 to 70 with renal cell carcinoma. The sequenced sample was blood, obtained from a patient whose treatment included radiotherapy and nephrectomy. CDR3 amino acids: CASSLGLAATDTQYF. Here the CDR3 DNA reads TGTGCCAGCAGTCTCGGACTAGCGGCCACAGATACGCAGTATTTT.